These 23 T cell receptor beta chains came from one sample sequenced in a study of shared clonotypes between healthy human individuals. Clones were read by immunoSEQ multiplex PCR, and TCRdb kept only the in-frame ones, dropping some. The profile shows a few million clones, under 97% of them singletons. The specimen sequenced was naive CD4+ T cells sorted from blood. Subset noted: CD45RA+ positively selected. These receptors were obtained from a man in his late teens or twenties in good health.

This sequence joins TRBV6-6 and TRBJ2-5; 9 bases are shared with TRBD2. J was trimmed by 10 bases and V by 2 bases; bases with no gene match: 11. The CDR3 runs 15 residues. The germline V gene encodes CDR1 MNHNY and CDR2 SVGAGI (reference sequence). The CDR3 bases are TGTGCCAGCAGTTACGATCTAGCGGGGATAGGGGACCAGTACTTC. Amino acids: CASSYDLAGIGDQYF.

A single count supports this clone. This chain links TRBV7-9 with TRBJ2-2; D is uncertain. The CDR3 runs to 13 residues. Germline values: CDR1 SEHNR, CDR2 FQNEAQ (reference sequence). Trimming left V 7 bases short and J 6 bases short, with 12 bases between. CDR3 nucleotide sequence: TGTGCCAGCATAGTGCAGGACGCCGGGGAGCTGTTTTTT. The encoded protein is CASIVQDAGELFF.

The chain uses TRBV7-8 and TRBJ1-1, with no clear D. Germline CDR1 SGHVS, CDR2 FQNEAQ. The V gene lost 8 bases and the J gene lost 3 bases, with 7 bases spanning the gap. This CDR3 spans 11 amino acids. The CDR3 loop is CASRSDTEAFF. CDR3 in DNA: TGTGCCAGCCGTTCAGACACTGAAGCTTTCTTT.

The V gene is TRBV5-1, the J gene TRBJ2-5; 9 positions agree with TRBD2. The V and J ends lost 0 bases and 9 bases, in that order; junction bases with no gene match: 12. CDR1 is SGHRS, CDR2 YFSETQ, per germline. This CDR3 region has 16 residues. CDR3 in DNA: TGCGCCAGCAGCTTGGCCAAGGATGCGGGGGGGTTCCCCCAGTACTTC. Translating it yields CASSLAKDAGGFPQYF.

CDR3 DNA: TGTGCCAGCAGTCAGAACCAGGGGGGGCAGGGTGGCTACACCTTC. The encoded protein is CASSQNQGGQGGYTF. This rearrangement joins TRBV6-6 to TRBJ1-2, with 7 bases identical to TRBD1. V lost 5 bases and J lost 7; bases outside the gene matches: 13. The CDR3 runs 15 residues. Germline-derived CDR1 and CDR2 are MNHNY and SVGAGI (reference sequence).

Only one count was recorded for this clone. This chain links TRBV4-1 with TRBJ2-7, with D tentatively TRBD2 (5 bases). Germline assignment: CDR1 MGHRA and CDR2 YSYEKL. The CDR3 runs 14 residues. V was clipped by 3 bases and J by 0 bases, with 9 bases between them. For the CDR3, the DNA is TGCGCCAGCAGCCACGGGGTGGCCTCCTACGAGCAGTACTTC. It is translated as CASSHGVASYEQYF.

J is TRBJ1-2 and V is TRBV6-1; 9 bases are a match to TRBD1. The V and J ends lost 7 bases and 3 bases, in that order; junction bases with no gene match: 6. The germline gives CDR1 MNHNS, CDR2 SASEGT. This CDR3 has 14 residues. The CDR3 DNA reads TGTGCCAGCACCCCGAGGGACAGGGACTATGGCTACACCTTC. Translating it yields CASTPRDRDYGYTF.

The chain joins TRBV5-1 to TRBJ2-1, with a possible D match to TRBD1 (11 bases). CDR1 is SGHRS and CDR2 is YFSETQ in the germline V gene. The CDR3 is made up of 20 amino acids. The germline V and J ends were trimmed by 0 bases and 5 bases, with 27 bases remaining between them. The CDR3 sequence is CASSLGTGGLAGAHNNEQFF. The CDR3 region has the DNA TGCGCCAGCAGCTTGGGGACAGGGGGCCTAGCGGGAGCCCATAACAATGAGCAGTTCTTC.

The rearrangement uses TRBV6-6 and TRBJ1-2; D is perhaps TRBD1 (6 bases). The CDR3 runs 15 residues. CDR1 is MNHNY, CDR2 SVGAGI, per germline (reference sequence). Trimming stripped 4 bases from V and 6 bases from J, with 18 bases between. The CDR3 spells CASSLTGSTGNGYTF. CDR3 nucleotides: TGTGCCAGCAGTTTGACGGGTAGTACAGGGAATGGCTACACCTTC.

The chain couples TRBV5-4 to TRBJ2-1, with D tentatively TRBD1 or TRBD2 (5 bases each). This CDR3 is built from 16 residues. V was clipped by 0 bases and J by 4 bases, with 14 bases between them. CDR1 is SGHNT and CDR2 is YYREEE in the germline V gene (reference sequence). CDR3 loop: CASSLGGFGYYNEQFF. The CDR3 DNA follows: TGTGCCAGCAGCTTGGGGGGGTTCGGCTATTACAATGAGCAGTTCTTC.

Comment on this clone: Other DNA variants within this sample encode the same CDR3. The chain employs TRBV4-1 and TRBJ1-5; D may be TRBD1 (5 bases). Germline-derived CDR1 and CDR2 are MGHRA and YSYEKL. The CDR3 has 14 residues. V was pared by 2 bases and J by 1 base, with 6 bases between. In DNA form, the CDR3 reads TGCGCCAGCAGCCAACAGGGAAGCAATCAGCCCCAGCATTTT. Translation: CASSQQGSNQPQHF.

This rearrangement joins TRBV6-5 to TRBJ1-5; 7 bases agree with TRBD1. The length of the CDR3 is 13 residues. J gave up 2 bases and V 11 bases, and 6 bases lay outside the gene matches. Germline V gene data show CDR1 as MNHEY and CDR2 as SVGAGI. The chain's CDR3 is CAAGQSGNQPQHF. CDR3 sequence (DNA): TGTGCCGCGGGACAGTCTGGCAATCAGCCCCAGCATTTT.

The CDR3 here is CASSPGAMEQYF. Here the CDR3 DNA reads TGTGCCAGCAGTCCAGGTGCTATGGAGCAGTACTTC. The rearrangement uses TRBV6-6 and TRBJ2-7; D remains ambiguous. Germline CDR1 reads MNHNY; CDR2 reads SVGAGI (reference sequence). CDR3 size: 12 residues. Trimming took off 5 bases at V and 7 bases at J, with 12 bases between the two ends.

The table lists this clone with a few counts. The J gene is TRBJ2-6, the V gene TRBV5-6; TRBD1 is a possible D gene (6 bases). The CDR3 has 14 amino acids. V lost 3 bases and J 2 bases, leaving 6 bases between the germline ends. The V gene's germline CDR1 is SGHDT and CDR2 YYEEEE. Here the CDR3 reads CASSSGAGANVLTF. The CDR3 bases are TGTGCCAGCAGCTCAGGGGCTGGGGCCAACGTCCTGACTTTC.

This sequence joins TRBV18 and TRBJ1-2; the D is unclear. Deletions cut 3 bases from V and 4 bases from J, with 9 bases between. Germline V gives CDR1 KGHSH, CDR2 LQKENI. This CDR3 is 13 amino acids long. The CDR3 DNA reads TGTGCCAGCTCACCCGAAAGCGGCTATGGCTACACCTTC. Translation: CASSPESGYGYTF.

CDR3 DNA: TGCGCCAGCAGTCCGGACAGGGAGGCCAGTACCTACGAGCAGTACTTC. It translates to CASSPDREASTYEQYF. This chain links TRBV5-1 with TRBJ2-7; 8 nucleotides match TRBD1. The CDR3 is 16 residues long. Germline CDR1 SGHRS, CDR2 YFSETQ. V gave up 5 bases and J gave up 2 bases; unmatched junction bases: 12.

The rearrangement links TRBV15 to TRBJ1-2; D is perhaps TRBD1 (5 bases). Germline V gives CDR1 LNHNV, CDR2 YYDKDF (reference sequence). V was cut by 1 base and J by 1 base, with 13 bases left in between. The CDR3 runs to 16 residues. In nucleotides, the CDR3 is TGTGCCACCAGCAGAGGTTATTACGACAGTAACTATGGCTACACCTTC. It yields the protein CATSRGYYDSNYGYTF.

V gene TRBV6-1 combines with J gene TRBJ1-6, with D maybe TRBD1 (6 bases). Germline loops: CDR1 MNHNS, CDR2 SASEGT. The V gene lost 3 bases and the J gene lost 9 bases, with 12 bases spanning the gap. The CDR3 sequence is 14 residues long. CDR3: CASSESGASSPLHF. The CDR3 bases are TGTGCCAGCAGTGAGTCGGGGGCTAGTTCACCCCTCCACTTT.

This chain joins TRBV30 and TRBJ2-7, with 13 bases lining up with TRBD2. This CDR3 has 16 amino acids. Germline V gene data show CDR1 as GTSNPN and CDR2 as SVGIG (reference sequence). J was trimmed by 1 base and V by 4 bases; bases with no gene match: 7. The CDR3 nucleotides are TGTGCCTGGACCCCTTTGGGACTAGCGGGATCCTACGAGCAGTACTTC. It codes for CAWTPLGLAGSYEQYF.

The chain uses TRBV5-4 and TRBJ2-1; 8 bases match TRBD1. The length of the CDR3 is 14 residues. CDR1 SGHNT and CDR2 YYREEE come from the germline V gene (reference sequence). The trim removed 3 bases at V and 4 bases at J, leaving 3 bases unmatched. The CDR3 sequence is CASSSRTGYNEQFF. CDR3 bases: TGTGCCAGCAGCTCGAGGACAGGGTACAATGAGCAGTTCTTC.

CDR3 sequence (DNA): TGCGCCAGCAGCAAAGCAGGAGGGGATACGCAGTATTTT. It codes for CASSKAGGDTQYF. The chain recombines TRBV4-1 with TRBJ2-3; possible D gene TRBD2, 6 bases. Trimming stripped 5 bases from V and 6 bases from J, with 12 bases between. Germline CDR1 is MGHRA and CDR2 is YSYEKL. The CDR3 runs to 13 residues.

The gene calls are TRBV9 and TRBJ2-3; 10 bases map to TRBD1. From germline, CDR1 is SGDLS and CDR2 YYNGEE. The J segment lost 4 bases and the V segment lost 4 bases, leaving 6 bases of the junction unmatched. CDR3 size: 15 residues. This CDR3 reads CASSFQTGGPDTQYF. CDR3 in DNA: TGTGCCAGCAGCTTTCAGACAGGGGGCCCAGATACGCAGTATTTT.

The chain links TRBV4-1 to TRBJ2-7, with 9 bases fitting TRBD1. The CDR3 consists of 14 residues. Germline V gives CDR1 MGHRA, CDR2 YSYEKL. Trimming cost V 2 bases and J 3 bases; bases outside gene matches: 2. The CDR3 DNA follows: TGCGCCAGCAGCCAAAAGGGACAGGGCTACGAGCAGTACTTC. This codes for CASSQKGQGYEQYF.